This T cell receptor beta chain appears in the sequencing data of a study of shared clonotypes between healthy human individuals. With 6 bases removed from V and 1 base from J, the gap between germline ends came to 9 bases. There are 13 residues in the CDR3. Germline V gene sequence: CDR1 MNHEY, CDR2 SVGAGI. Produced via immunoSEQ multiplex PCR; TCRdb's table is partial and in-frame only. Of some 2.4 million clones in the sample, more than 85% are singletons; the top ten hold approximately 0.35%. Sequenced material: naive CD4+ T cells from PBMCs. Stated subset: CD45RA+ positively selected. V is TRBV6-5 and J is TRBJ1-1; D is undetermined. This receptor was taken from a man in his late teens or twenties in good health. Some clones in this sample may be carry-over from other donors' samples. In nucleotides, the CDR3 is TGTGCCAGCAGCACACCCGAGAACACTGAAGCTTTCTTT. Its protein is CASSTPENTEAFF.